This T cell receptor beta chain emerged from a study of regulatory T cells in long-lasting Graves disease. Time point defined: newly diagnosed GD, antithyroid drugs for less than 3 months. Generation of the TCR library employed RNA extracted from PBMCs. The junction had 5 bases not matched to a gene; V was cut back by 1 base and J by 8 bases. This CDR3 has 15 amino acids. Germline CDR1 MNHEY, CDR2 SVGEGT. According to the study, TCR beta libraries were built with iRepertoire HTBI primers and CDR3-region Arm-PCR. TCRdb itself ran the multiplex PCR reads through MiXCR, one entry per CDR3 protein. The sample lists roughly 500,000 distinct CDR3 sequences, approximately 14% occurring once. This sample also appeared in a second study, on T cells in Graves' hyperthyroidism and ophthalmopathy. That paper adds: With the HTBI primer set, the TCR CDR3 went through a first round of RT-PCR.

The input for sequencing was peripheral blood mononuclear cells (PBMCs), taken at new diagnosis, from a patient treated with antithyroid drugs. This TCR came from a woman between 45 and 65 years old with Graves disease. The V call is TRBV6-2 or TRBV6-3, the J call TRBJ2-1, with TRBD2 matching 10 bases. As DNA, the CDR3 is TGTGCCAGCAGTTACTTGTCTAGCGGGAGCTATGAGCAGTTCTTC. Amino acid sequence: CASSYLSSGSYEQFF.